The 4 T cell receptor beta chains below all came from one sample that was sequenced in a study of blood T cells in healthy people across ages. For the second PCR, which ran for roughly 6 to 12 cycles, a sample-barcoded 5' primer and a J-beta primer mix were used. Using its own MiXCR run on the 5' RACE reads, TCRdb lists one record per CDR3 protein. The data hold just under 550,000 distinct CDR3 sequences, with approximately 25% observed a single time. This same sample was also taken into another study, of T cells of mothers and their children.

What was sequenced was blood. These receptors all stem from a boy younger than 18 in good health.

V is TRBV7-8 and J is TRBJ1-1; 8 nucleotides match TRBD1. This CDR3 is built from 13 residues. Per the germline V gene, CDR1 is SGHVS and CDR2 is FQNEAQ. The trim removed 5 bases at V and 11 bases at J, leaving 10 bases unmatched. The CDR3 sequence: CASSREDRGGAFF. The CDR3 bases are TGTGCCAGCAGCCGAGAAGACAGGGGTGGTGCTTTCTTT.

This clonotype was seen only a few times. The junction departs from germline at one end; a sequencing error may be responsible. The CDR3, as DNA: TGCGCCAGCAGTTACTCGGCCGGGGGGCAAGGCAATCAGCCCCAGCATTTT. Translation gives CASSYSAGGQGNQPQHF. The chain links TRBV6-5 to TRBJ1-5, with a tentative D call TRBD1 (6 bases). CDR1 is MNHEY, CDR2 SVGAGI, per germline. This CDR3 spans 17 amino acids.

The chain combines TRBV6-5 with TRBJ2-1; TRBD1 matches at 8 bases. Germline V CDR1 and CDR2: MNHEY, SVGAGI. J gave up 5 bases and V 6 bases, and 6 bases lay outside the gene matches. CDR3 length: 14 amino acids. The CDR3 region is CASRRRTGHNEQFF. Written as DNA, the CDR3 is TGTGCCAGCAGACGAAGGACAGGGCACAATGAGCAGTTCTTC.

The CDR3 loop is CASGAGTGGDGGELFF. DNA of the CDR3: TGTGCCAGCGGCGCCGGGACAGGGGGCGATGGCGGGGAGCTGTTTTTT. The rearrangement uses TRBV11-2 and TRBJ2-2; TRBD1 agrees at 12 bases. The V gene end was trimmed by 8 bases and the J gene end by 7 bases; junction bases not matched to a gene: 11. Per germline, CDR1 SGHAT and CDR2 FQNNGV. The CDR3 sequence is 16 residues long.